This T cell receptor beta chain was identified in a study of control samples from healthy donors and cancer patients. Trimming cost V 0 bases and J 3 bases, with 3 bases left between them. The CDR3 has 12 residues. Germline V gene lookup returns CDR1 SGHKS and CDR2 YYEKEE (reference sequence). Sequencing used immunoSEQ multiplex PCR; TCRdb keeps in-frame clones, though not all of them. The table shows about 150,000 clones, with around nine tenths occurring only once. Sequences were obtained from blood. The TCR originated in a man between 18 and 29 years old in good health. V and J are TRBV5-5 and TRBJ1-2; D gene uncertain. The CDR3 here is CASSLGDYGYTF. DNA of the CDR3: TGTGCCAGCAGCTTGGGGGACTATGGCTACACCTTC.